This is a list of T cell receptor beta chains from one sample in a study of human T cells and chemical hapten exposure. TCRdb re-called the RACE reads with MiXCR, one entry per CDR3 protein. The sample lists 70,000 to 75,000 distinct CDR3 sequences; approximately 35% were seen once. The material was whole blood, obtained in connection with sensitization to the hapten diphenylcyclopropenone (DPC). Receptors were obtained from a man aged 35-49 years with alopecia areata. Some clones in this sample may be carry-over from other donors' samples. Both conserved end residues are part of each CDR3. A D gene is named only where the DNA matches it firmly. Size is omitted from some rows. Given values are once, few, many or a class for expanded clones.

NA,TRBV28,NA,TRBJ1-4,TGTGCCAGCAGTTCTCCGACAGCCAGTAATGAAAAACTGTTTTTT,CASSSPTASNEKLFF
TRBD1,TRBV28,NA,TRBJ2-5,TGTGCCAGCAGTTTAGGGGACAGCTTCCAAGAGACCCAGTACTTC,CASSLGDSFQETQYF
NA,TRBV9,NA,TRBJ2-2,TGTGCCAGCAGCGTAGGGGGGACTCGGAACACCGGGGAGCTGTTTTTT,CASSVGGTRNTGELFF
TRBD1,TRBV6-5,few,TRBJ2-1,TGTGCCAGCAGTTACTATCGACAGGGCCCCTACAATGAGCAGTTCTTC,CASSYYRQGPYNEQFF
TRBD2,TRBV28,NA,TRBJ2-1,TGTGCCAGCAGTTCACCCGCTAGCGGAACTTCCTACAATGAGCAGTTCTTC,CASSSPASGTSYNEQFF
NA,TRBV14,NA,TRBJ2-5,TGTGCCAGCAGCCAAGTTTTGACGGGACAAGAGACCCAGTACTTC,CASSQVLTGQETQYF
TRBD1,TRBV7-2,NA,TRBJ2-1,TGTGCCAGCGGCGGACAGGTCTCCTACAATGAGCAGTTCTTC,CASGGQVSYNEQFF
TRBD1,TRBV6-5,NA,TRBJ1-1,TGTGCCAGCAGTTACACTGTTGCAGGGGGCCTCACTGAAGCTTTCTTT,CASSYTVAGGLTEAFF
NA,TRBV6-2/TRBV6-3,NA,TRBJ1-4,TGTGCCAGCAGTGGACAGCCGGAAGGGGAAAAACTGTTTTTT,CASSGQPEGEKLFF
NA,TRBV29-1,NA,TRBJ2-3,TGCAGCGTTGAATTCCCTGGCGGAGATACGCAGTATTTT,CSVEFPGGDTQYF
TRBD1,TRBV12-3/TRBV12-4,NA,TRBJ1-2,TGTGCCAGCAGTTTAGCGCTAAGGGACAGCGTAGGCTACACCTTC,CASSLALRDSVGYTF
TRBD2,TRBV10-2,few,TRBJ2-7,TGCGCCAGCACGGGGGGGGCCTACGAGCAGTACTTC,CASTGGAYEQYF
NA,TRBV14,NA,TRBJ2-7,TGTGCCAGCAGCCTAGTCGGGGGAACCCCCCACGAGCAGTACTTC,CASSLVGGTPHEQYF